This TCR beta chain appears in the sequencing data of a study of T cells in localized non-small cell lung cancer. Study-level results: T cell clonality was highest in uninvolved adjacent lung, above tumor. Heterogeneity stays possible, as sequencing covered only one tumor region. Adjacent lung tissue had a median approximately 57 of the top 100 clones found in the tumor. Higher adjacent-lung clonality was associated with shorter survival.

With regard to this clone: Its antigen is currently unknown.

Measured with immunoSEQ multiplex PCR; TCRdb has only the in-frame clones, and not every one. The sample consists of under 35,000 clones, over 75% of them appearing once. CDR1 and CDR2 from the germline V gene are MNHNY and SVGAGI (reference sequence). This CDR3 is 15 amino acids long. V gave up 5 bases and J gave up 3 bases; unmatched junction bases: 9. The input for sequencing was peripheral blood mononuclear cells, taken before any cancer treatment. The V and J genes are TRBV6-6 and TRBJ1-1, with 7 bases that match TRBD1. This TCR came from a woman aged 40-70 years with stage III lung adenocarcinoma. Written as DNA, the CDR3 is TGTGCCAGCAGTCCTATAGACAGGGCCGACACTGAAGCTTTCTTT. Translating it yields CASSPIDRADTEAFF.